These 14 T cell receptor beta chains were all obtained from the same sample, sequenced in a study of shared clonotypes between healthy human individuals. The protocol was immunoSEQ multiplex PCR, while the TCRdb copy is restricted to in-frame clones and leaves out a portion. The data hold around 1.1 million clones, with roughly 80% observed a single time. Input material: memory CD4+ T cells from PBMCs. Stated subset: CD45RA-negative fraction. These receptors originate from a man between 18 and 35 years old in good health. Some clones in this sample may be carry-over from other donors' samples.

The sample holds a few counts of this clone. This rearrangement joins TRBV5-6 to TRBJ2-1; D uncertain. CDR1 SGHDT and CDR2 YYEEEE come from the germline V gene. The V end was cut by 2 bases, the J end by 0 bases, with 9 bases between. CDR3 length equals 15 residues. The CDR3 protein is CASSFGSSSYNEQFF. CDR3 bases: TGTGCCAGCAGCTTTGGATCGAGCTCCTACAATGAGCAGTTCTTC.

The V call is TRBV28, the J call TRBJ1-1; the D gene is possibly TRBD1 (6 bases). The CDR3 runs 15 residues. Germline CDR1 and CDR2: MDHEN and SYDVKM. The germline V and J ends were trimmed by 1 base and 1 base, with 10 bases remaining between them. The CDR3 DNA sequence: TGTGCCAGCAGTTTATACGGGGGGCGGAACACTGAAGCTTTCTTT. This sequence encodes CASSLYGGRNTEAFF.

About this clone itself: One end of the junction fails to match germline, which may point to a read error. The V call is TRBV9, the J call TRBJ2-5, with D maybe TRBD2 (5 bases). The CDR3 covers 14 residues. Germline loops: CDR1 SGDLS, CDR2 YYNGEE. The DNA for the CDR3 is TGTGCCAGCAGCGTTGGAGTGGGAGAGGAGATCCAGTACTTC. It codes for CASSVGVGEEIQYF.

The CDR3 is CASSIPRQGAYEQYF. As DNA, the CDR3 is TGTGCCAGCAGTATCCCGAGACAGGGGGCTTACGAGCAGTACTTC. The rearrangement uses TRBV6-5 and TRBJ2-7; 10 bases fit TRBD1. This CDR3 spans 15 amino acids. Germline CDR1 is MNHEY and CDR2 is SVGAGI. J gave up 4 bases and V 5 bases, and 8 bases lay outside the gene matches.

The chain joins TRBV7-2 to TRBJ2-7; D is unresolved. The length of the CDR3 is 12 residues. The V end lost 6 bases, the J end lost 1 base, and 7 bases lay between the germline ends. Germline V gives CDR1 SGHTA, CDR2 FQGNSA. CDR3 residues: CASRYQSYEQYF. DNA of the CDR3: TGTGCCAGCAGGTACCAATCCTACGAGCAGTACTTC. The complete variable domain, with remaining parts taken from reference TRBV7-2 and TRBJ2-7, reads GAGVSQSPSNKVTEKGKDVELRCDPISGHTALYWYRQSLGQGLEFLIYFQGNSAPDKSGLPSDRFSAERTGGSVSTLTIQRTQQEDSAVYLCASRYQSYEQYFGPGTRLTVT.

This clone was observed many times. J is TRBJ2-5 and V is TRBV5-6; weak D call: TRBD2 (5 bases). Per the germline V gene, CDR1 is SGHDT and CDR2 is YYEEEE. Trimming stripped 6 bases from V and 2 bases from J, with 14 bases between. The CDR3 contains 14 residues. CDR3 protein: CASTPTGKQETQYF. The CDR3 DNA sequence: TGTGCCAGCACCCCGACCGGGAAACAAGAGACCCAGTACTTC.

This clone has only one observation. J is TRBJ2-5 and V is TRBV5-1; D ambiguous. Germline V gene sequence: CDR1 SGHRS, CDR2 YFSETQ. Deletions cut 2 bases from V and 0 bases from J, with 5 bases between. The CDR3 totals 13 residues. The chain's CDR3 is CASSLWYQETQYF. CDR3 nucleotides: TGCGCCAGCAGCTTATGGTACCAAGAGACCCAGTACTTC.

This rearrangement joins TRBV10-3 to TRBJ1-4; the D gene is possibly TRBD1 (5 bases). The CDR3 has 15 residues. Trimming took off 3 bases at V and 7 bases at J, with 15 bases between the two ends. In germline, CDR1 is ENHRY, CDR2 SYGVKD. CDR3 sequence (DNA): TGTGCCATCAGTGACGCAGGGAACCGCGGTGAAAAACTGTTTTTT. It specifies CAISDAGNRGEKLFF.

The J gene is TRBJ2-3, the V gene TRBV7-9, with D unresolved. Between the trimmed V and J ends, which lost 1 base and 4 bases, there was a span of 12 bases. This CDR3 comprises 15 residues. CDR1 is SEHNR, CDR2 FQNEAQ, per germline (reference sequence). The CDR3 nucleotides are TGTGCCAGCAGCTTAGACCAGTTGGCGGCAGATACGCAGTATTTT. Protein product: CASSLDQLAADTQYF.

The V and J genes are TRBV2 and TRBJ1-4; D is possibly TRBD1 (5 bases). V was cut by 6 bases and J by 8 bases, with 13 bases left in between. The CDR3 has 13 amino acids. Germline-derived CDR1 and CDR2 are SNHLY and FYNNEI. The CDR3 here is CASRAGSNEKLFF. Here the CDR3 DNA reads TGTGCCAGCAGAGCAGGGTCGAACGAAAAACTGTTTTTT.

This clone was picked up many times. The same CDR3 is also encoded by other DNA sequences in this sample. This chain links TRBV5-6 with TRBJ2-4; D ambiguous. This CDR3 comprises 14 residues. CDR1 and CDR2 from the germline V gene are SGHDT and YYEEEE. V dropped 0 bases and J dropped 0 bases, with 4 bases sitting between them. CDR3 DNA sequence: TGTGCCAGCAGCTTGGTTGTAGCCAAAAACATTCAGTACTTC. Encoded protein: CASSLVVAKNIQYF.

The CDR3 loop is CASSDRGGRNQETQYF. CDR3 coding DNA: TGTGCCAGCAGTGATCGGGGCGGGAGGAACCAAGAGACCCAGTACTTC. This chain links TRBV2 with TRBJ2-5, with 8 bases matching TRBD2. The CDR3 sequence is 16 residues long. V trimming: 3 bases; J trimming: 0 bases; junction bases outside the gene matches: 6. Germline values: CDR1 SNHLY, CDR2 FYNNEI.

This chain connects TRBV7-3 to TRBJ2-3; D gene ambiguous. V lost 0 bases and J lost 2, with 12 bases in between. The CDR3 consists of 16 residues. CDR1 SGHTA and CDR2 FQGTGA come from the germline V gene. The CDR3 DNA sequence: TGTGCCAGCAGCTTAACGTTCGGGTGGGACACAGATACGCAGTATTTT. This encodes CASSLTFGWDTDTQYF.

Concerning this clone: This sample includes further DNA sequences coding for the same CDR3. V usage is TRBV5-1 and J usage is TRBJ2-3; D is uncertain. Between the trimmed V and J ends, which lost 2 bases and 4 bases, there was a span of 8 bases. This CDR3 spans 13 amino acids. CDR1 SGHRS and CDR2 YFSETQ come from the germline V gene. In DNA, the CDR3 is TGCGCCAGCAGCTTTTCAGGTCCAGATACGCAGTATTTT. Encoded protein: CASSFSGPDTQYF. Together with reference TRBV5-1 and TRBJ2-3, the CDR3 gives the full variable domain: KAGVTQTPRYLIKTRGQQVTLSCSPISGHRSVSWYQQTPGQGLQFLFEYFSETQRNKGNFPGRFSGRQFSNSRSEMNVSTLELGDSALYLCASSFSGPDTQYFGPGTRLTVL.